The entry below describes one T cell receptor beta chain. What this receptor recognizes is not known. No per-base quality is available; no much larger clone lies one base away. This sample is part of a study of response to subunit inactivated influenza vaccine (dated by TCRdb to 2016 to 2018). In terms of the full investigation: To follow how T cells responded to a trivalent subunit inactivated influenza vaccine, the researchers relied on deep quantitative profiling of the T cell receptor repertoire.

Overall study results and their limits: The authors suggested that each seasonal influenza vaccination may recruit only a limited number of new T cells.

This sample's time point label indicates: more than 40 days after influenza vaccine administration. Deletion took 4 bases off V and 2 bases off J, with a span of 8 bases between the germline ends. As encoded in the germline V gene, CDR1 is SGHRS while CDR2 is YFSETQ. Its CDR3 holds 13 amino acids, cysteine through phenylalanine. The DNA shown is the 39-base CDR3, in frame from base 1. The library was prepared using RT-PCR. Sequencing was carried out with an Illumina HiSeq 2500. TCRdb redid the processing of the public reads, applying fastp at Q25 and MiXCR, and retained in-frame beta chains. Every entry covers one CDR3 protein and lists the most common genes and DNA from its rows. The sample table holds 450,000 to 500,000 distinct CDR3 sequences, of which 9.5% to 12% were seen once. In total, the top ten clones hold approximately 12% of the sample.

Here the sequenced sample was PBMCs from blood, taken roughly 48 days after vaccination. The receptor was isolated from a man aged 50-59 years who received an inactivated influenza vaccine. Donor details come from another sample of the same person, matched by shared clones. The chain employs TRBV5-1 and TRBJ2-3; the D gene is perhaps TRBD2, from 5 matching bases. Here is the DNA: TGCGCCAGCAGCGAGGGAGCCACAGATACGCAGTATTTT. Its translation is CASSEGATDTQYF.